The present T cell receptor (beta chain) was sequenced within a study of Siglec-9 on CD8 T cells in melanoma. Study-wide findings and caveats: An effector memory CD8+ T-cell subset seemingly accumulating in melanoma was reportedly marked and regulated by Siglec-9.

Germline V lookup: CDR1 LNHDA, CDR2 SQIVND (reference sequence). The ends were cut back, 3 bases at V and 0 bases at J, with 9 bases in the middle. CDR3 length: 15 amino acids. In regard to this clone: Its matching antigen is unknown.

The repertoire was sequenced with immunoSEQ multiplex PCR; TCRdb's copy has only in-frame clones and lacks some. Among about 30,000 clones, about 80% were seen once, and the ten largest hold approximately 6.4%. The chain joins TRBV19 to TRBJ1-5, with D hard to call. This clonotype was obtained from a human donor in good health. Sequencing input: Siglec-9- CD8+ T cells sorted from blood. The CDR3 bases are TGTGCCAGTAGTATCACGGCAGCTAGCAATCAGCCCCAGCATTTT. This gives the protein CASSITAASNQPQHF.